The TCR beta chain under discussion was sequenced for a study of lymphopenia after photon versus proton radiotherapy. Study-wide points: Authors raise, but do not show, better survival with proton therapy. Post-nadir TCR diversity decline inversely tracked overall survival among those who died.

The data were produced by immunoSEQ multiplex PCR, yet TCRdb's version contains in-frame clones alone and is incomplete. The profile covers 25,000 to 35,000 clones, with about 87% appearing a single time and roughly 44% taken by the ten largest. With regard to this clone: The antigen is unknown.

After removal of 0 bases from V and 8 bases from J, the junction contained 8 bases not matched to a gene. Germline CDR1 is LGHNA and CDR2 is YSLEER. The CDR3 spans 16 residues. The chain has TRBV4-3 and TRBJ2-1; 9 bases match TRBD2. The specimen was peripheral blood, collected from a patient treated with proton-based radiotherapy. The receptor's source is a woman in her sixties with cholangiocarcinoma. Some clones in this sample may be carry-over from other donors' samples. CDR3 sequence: CASSQDRSSGKDEQFF. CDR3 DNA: TGCGCCAGCAGCCAAGATCGGTCTAGCGGGAAGGATGAGCAGTTCTTC.